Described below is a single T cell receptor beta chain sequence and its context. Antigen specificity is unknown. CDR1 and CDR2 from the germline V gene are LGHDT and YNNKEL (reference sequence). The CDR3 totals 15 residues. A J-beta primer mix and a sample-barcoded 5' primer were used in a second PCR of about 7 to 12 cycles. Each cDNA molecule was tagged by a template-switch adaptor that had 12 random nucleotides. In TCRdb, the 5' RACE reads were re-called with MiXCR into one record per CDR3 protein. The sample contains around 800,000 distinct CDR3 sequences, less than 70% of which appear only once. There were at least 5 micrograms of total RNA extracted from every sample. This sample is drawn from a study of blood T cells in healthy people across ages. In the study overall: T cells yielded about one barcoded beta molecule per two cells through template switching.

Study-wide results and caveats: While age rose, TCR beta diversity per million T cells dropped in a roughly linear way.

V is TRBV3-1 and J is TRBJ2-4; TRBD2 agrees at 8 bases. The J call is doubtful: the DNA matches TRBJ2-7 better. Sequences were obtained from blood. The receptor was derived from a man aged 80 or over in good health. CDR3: CASSQRGLDKNEQYF. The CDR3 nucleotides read TGTGCCAGCAGCCAAAGGGGACTAGATAAAAACGAGCAGTACTTC.